This is a list of T cell receptor beta chains from one sample in a study of yellow fever vaccine responses in identical twins. TCRdb independently ran MiXCR on the RT-PCR reads; one entry per CDR3 protein. The sample shows about a thousand distinct CDR3 sequences, approximately 90% of them seen only once. Sequenced material: T cells from blood (PBMCs), unsorted or a sorted subset (not recorded which), taken before or after yellow fever vaccination (not recorded which). These receptors were obtained from a woman younger than 30 who received the yellow fever vaccine. Each CDR3 is given with its conserved first and last residue. The D gene is left open where the match is weak. Size tells how often a clone was seen (once, few, many) or the class of an expanded clone, and some rows leave it out.

V gene: TRBV11-1; clone size: .; J gene: TRBJ2-1; D gene: .; CDR3 DNA: TGTGCCAGCAGCTTGTCCCTCAGCAAGGCTTACAATGAGCAGTTCTTC; CDR3 protein: CASSLSLSKAYNEQFF
V gene: TRBV6-1; clone size: .; J gene: TRBJ2-7; D gene: .; CDR3 DNA: TGTGCCAGTAGTGGCAGAAACATTATCTCCTACGAGCAGTACTTC; CDR3 protein: CASSGRNIISYEQYF
V gene: TRBV4-1; clone size: .; J gene: TRBJ1-6; D gene: .; CDR3 DNA: TGCGCCAGCAGCCAAGATGAGCGGGTTTCACCCCTCCACTTT; CDR3 protein: CASSQDERVSPLHF
V gene: TRBV11-2; clone size: .; J gene: TRBJ1-3; D gene: TRBD1; CDR3 DNA: TGTGCCAGCAGCCCAGGACAGGGTCCCGGAAACACCATATATTTT; CDR3 protein: CASSPGQGPGNTIYF
V gene: TRBV11-2; clone size: .; J gene: TRBJ2-1; D gene: .; CDR3 DNA: TGTGCCAGCAGCGTGGCTTCCTCCTACAATGAGCAGTTCTTC; CDR3 protein: CASSVASSYNEQFF
V gene: TRBV2; clone size: .; J gene: TRBJ2-7; D gene: .; CDR3 DNA: TGTGCCAGCAGTGTGTTAGCGCGCGAGCAGTACTTC; CDR3 protein: CASSVLAREQYF
V gene: TRBV30; clone size: .; J gene: TRBJ1-2; D gene: .; CDR3 DNA: TGTGCCTGGAGCTCGGGGGGCTATGGCTACACCTTC; CDR3 protein: CAWSSGGYGYTF
V gene: TRBV6-5; clone size: .; J gene: TRBJ1-2; D gene: TRBD1; CDR3 DNA: TGTGCCAGCAGTTACGAGACAGGGGGTGATGGCTACACCTTC; CDR3 protein: CASSYETGGDGYTF
V gene: TRBV7-6; clone size: .; J gene: TRBJ2-7; D gene: TRBD2; CDR3 DNA: TGTGCCAGCAGCCCCCGGGGACTAGCGTTGTACGAGCAGTACTTC; CDR3 protein: CASSPRGLALYEQYF
V gene: TRBV5-6; clone size: .; J gene: TRBJ2-2; D gene: .; CDR3 DNA: TGTGCCAGCAGCTTGGAGTGGGTAGAGTCCGGGGAGCTGTTTTTT; CDR3 protein: CASSLEWVESGELFF
V gene: TRBV12-3/TRBV12-4; clone size: .; J gene: TRBJ2-1; D gene: .; CDR3 DNA: TGTGCCAGCAGTTTAGGTGAGCAGTTCTTC; CDR3 protein: CASSLGEQFF
V gene: TRBV10-1; clone size: .; J gene: TRBJ2-6; D gene: .; CDR3 DNA: TGCGCCAGCAGTCAACAGACGACTGGGGCCAACGTCCTGACTTTC; CDR3 protein: CASSQQTTGANVLTF
V gene: TRBV2; clone size: .; J gene: TRBJ2-1; D gene: TRBD2; CDR3 DNA: TGTGCCAGCAGTGAAATGGTCGGGACTAGCGGCAATGAGCAGTTCTTC; CDR3 protein: CASSEMVGTSGNEQFF
V gene: TRBV11-3; clone size: .; J gene: TRBJ2-7; D gene: TRBD2; CDR3 DNA: TGTGCCAGCAGCTACCCCGGGACTAGCGGCCTGGAGCAGTACTTC; CDR3 protein: CASSYPGTSGLEQYF
V gene: TRBV11-3; clone size: .; J gene: TRBJ2-3; D gene: .; CDR3 DNA: TGTGCCAGCAGCTTCAGGGGGGGCGGTTCAGATACGCAGTATTTT; CDR3 protein: CASSFRGGGSDTQYF
V gene: TRBV9; clone size: .; J gene: TRBJ2-3; D gene: .; CDR3 DNA: TGTGCCAGCAGCGTACGTGGAGGCTTCACAGATACGCAGTATTTT; CDR3 protein: CASSVRGGFTDTQYF
V gene: TRBV20-1; clone size: .; J gene: TRBJ2-1; D gene: TRBD1; CDR3 DNA: TGCAGTGCTGGAGGACAGGGTATCTATGAGCAGTTCTTC; CDR3 protein: CSAGGQGIYEQFF
V gene: TRBV6-2/TRBV6-3; clone size: .; J gene: TRBJ1-2; D gene: .; CDR3 DNA: TGTGCCAGCAGTTATGTCCAGATCTCGGGTGGCTACACCTTC; CDR3 protein: CASSYVQISGGYTF
V gene: TRBV11-3; clone size: .; J gene: TRBJ2-3; D gene: TRBD2; CDR3 DNA: TGTGCCAGCAGCAGGACTAGCGGGGGGACAGATACGCAGTATTTT; CDR3 protein: CASSRTSGGTDTQYF
V gene: TRBV10-2; clone size: .; J gene: TRBJ2-3; D gene: .; CDR3 DNA: TGCGCCAGCTGGATTGATTACACAGATACGCAGTATTTT; CDR3 protein: CASWIDYTDTQYF
V gene: TRBV15; clone size: few; J gene: TRBJ1-2; D gene: .; CDR3 DNA: TGTGCCACCAGCAGAGATTATGGACAGACTAATCATGGCTACACCTTC; CDR3 protein: CATSRDYGQTNHGYTF
V gene: TRBV10-1; clone size: .; J gene: TRBJ1-6; D gene: .; CDR3 DNA: TGCGCCAGCAGTGGTGGCAGGCGGAACGACCGACCGAATAATTCACCCCTCCACTTT; CDR3 protein: CASSGGRRNDRPNNSPLHF
V gene: TRBV11-3; clone size: .; J gene: TRBJ2-7; D gene: TRBD1; CDR3 DNA: TGTGCCAGCAGCTTAGAACAGGGGCGGTACGAGCAGTACTTC; CDR3 protein: CASSLEQGRYEQYF
V gene: TRBV5-1; clone size: .; J gene: TRBJ2-7; D gene: TRBD1; CDR3 DNA: TGCGCCAGCAGCTTGGATACAGGGGTCGACGAGCAGTACTTC; CDR3 protein: CASSLDTGVDEQYF
V gene: TRBV6-5; clone size: .; J gene: TRBJ2-1; D gene: TRBD2; CDR3 DNA: TGTGCCAGCAGTTACTTGTCTAGCGGGAGGAATGAGCAGTTCTTC; CDR3 protein: CASSYLSSGRNEQFF
V gene: TRBV15; clone size: .; J gene: TRBJ1-6; D gene: .; CDR3 DNA: TGTGCCACCAGCAGAGATCGGGCTTCACCCCTCCACTTT; CDR3 protein: CATSRDRASPLHF